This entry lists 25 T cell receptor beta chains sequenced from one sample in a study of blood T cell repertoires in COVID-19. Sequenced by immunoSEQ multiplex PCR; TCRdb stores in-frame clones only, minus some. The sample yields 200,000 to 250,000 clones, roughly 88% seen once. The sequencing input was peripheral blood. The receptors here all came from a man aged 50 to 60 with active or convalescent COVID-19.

This chain's CDR3 is CATSTGLAEEQYF. The CDR3 bases are TGTGCCACCAGCACGGGACTAGCGGAAGAGCAGTACTTC. The rearrangement links TRBV15 to TRBJ2-7, with TRBD2 identical over 11 bases. This CDR3 is built from 13 residues. V lost 4 bases, J lost 7 bases, and 3 bases stayed unmatched. Germline values: CDR1 LNHNV, CDR2 YYDKDF (reference sequence).

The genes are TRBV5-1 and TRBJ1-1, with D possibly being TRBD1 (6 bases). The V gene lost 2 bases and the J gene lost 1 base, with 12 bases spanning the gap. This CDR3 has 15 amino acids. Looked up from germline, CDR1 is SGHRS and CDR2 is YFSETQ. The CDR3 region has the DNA TGCGCCAGCAGCTTCGGATGGGGACAGAACACTGAAGCTTTCTTT. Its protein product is CASSFGWGQNTEAFF.

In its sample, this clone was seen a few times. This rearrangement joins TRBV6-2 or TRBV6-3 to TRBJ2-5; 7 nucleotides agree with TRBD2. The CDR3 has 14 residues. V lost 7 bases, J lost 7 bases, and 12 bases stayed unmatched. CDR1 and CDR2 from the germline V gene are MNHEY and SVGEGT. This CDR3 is CASTPTGTKGTQYF. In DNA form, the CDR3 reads TGTGCCAGCACCCCAACCGGGACTAAGGGGACCCAGTACTTC.

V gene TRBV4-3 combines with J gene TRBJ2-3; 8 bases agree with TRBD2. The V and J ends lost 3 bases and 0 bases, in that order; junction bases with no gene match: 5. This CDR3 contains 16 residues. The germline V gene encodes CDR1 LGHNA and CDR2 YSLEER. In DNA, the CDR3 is TGCGCCAGCAGCCAGTCACTAGCGGTTAGCACAGATACGCAGTATTTT. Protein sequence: CASSQSLAVSTDTQYF.

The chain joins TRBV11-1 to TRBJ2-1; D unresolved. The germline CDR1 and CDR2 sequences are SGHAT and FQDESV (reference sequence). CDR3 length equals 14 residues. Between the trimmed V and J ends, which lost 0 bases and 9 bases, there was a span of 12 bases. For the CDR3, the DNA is TGTGCCAGCAGCTTAGCCCGAGAGGCAACTGAGCAGTTCTTC. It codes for CASSLAREATEQFF. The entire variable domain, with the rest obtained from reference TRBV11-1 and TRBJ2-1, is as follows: EAEVAQSPRYKITEKSQAVAFWCDPISGHATLYWYRQILGQGPELLVQFQDESVVDDSQLPKDRFSAERLKGVDSTLKIQPAELGDSAMYLCASSLAREATEQFFGPGTRLTVL.

The CDR3 region is CASSSRGIDATEAFF. The CDR3 DNA follows: TGTGCCAGCAGCTCGAGGGGGATAGATGCCACTGAAGCTTTCTTT. The chain employs TRBV13 and TRBJ1-1; a possible D gene is TRBD1 (6 bases). This CDR3 comprises 15 residues. Trimming shortened V by 4 bases and J by 4 bases, and 16 bases separated the two germline ends. Germline V gives CDR1 PRHDT, CDR2 FYEKMQ (reference sequence).

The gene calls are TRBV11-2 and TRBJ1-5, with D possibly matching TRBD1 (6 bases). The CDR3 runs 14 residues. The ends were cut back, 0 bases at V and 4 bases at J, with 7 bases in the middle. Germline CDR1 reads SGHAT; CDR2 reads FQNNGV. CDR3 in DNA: TGTGCCAGCAGCTTAGAAGGGGGAAATCAGCCCCAGCATTTT. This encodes CASSLEGGNQPQHF.

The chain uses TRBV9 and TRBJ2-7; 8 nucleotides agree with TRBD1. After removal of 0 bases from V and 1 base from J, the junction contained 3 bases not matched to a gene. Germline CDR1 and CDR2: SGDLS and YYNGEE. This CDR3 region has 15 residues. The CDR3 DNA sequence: TGTGCCAGCAGCGTAGATCAGGGGGCATCCTACGAGCAGTACTTC. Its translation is CASSVDQGASYEQYF.

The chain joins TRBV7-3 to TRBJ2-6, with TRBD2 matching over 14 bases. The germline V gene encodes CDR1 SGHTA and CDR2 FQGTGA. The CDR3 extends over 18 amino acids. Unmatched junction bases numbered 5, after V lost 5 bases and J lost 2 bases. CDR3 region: CASSLTSGRAAGANVLTF. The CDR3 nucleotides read TGTGCCAGCAGCCTGACTAGCGGGAGGGCCGCTGGGGCCAACGTCCTGACTTTC.

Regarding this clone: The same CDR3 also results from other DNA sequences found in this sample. The CDR3 sequence: CASSLQGLGQPQHF. The DNA for the CDR3 is TGTGCCAGTAGTTTGCAGGGGCTAGGGCAGCCCCAGCATTTT. The rearrangement joins TRBV19 to TRBJ1-5, with D perhaps matching TRBD1 (6 bases). The germline V gene encodes CDR1 LNHDA and CDR2 SQIVND (reference sequence). CDR3 length: 14 residues. V gave up 5 bases and J gave up 7 bases, with 15 bases separating them.

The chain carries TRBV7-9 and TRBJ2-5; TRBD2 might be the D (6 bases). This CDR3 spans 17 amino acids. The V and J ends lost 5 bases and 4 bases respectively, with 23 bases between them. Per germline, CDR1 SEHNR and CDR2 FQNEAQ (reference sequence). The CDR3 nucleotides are TGTGCCAGCAGCCCAAATTCCGGGACTGGGTCACCAGAGACCCAGTACTTC. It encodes CASSPNSGTGSPETQYF. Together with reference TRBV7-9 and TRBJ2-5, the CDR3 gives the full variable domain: DTGVSQNPRHKITKRGQNVTFRCDPISEHNRLYWYRQTLGQGPEFLTYFQNEAQLEKSRLLSDRFSAERPKGSFSTLEIQRTEQGDSAMYLCASSPNSGTGSPETQYFGPGTRLLVL.

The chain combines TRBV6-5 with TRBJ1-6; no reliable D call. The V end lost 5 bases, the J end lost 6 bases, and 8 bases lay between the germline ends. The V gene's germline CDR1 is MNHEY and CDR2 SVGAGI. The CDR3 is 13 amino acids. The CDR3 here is CASSQRPNSPLHF. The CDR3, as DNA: TGTGCCAGCAGTCAGCGCCCTAATTCACCCCTCCACTTT.

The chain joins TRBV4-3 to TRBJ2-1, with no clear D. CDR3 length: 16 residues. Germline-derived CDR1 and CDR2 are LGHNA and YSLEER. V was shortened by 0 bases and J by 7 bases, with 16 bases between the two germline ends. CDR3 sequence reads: CASSQDWRPRTNEQFF. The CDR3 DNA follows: TGCGCCAGCAGCCAAGATTGGAGACCGCGAACTAATGAGCAGTTCTTC.

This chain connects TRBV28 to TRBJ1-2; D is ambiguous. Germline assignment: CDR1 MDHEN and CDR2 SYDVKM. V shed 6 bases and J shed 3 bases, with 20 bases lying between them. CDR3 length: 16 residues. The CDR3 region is CASSPPRKEVYYGYTF. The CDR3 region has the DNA TGTGCCAGCAGCCCCCCTAGGAAGGAGGTCTACTATGGCTACACCTTC.

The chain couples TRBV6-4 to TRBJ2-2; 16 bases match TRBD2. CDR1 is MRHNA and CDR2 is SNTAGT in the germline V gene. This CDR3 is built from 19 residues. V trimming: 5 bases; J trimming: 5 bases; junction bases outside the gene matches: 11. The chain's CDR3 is CASSPPGLAGGPGTGELFF. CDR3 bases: TGTGCCAGCAGTCCGCCGGGACTAGCGGGGGGGCCAGGGACCGGGGAGCTGTTTTTT.

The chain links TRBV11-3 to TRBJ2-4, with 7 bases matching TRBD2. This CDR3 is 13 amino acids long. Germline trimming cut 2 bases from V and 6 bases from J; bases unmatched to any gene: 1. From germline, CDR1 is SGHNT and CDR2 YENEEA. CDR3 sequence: CASSLPGGNIQYF. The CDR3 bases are TGTGCCAGCAGCTTACCGGGAGGAAACATTCAGTACTTC.

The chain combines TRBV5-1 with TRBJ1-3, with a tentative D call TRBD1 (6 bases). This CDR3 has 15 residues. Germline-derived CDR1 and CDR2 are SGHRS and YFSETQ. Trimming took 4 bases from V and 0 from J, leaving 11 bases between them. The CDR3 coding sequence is TGCGCCAGCAGCGAGGGACACCGCTCTGGAAACACCATATATTTT. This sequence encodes CASSEGHRSGNTIYF.

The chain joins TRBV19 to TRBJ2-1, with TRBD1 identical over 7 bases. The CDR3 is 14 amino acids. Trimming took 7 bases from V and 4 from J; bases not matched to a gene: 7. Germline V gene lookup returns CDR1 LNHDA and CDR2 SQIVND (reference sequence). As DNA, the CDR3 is TGTGCCAGTACCCCGACAGGGTCATACAATGAGCAGTTCTTC. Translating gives CASTPTGSYNEQFF.

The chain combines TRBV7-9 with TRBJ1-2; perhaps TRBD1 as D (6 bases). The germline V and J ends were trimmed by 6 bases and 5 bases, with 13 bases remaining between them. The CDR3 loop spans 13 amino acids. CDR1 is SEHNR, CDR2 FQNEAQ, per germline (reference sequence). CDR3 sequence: CASSSRGGYGYTF. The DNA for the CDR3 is TGTGCCAGCAGTTCTAGGGGGGGTTATGGCTACACCTTC.

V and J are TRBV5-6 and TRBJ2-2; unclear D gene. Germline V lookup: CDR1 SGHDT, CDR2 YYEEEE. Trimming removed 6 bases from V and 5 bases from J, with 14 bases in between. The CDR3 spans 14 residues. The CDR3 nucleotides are TGTGCCAGCAACCAGTACAGTGGAACCGGGGAGCTGTTTTTT. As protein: CASNQYSGTGELFF.

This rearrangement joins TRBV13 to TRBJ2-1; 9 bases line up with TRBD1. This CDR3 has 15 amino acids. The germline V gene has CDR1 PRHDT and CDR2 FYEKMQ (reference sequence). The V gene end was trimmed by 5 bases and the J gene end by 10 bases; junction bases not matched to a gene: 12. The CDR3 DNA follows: TGTGCCAGCAGCCCAGGACAGGGGCGGGCGGGAGAGCAGTTCTTC. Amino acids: CASSPGQGRAGEQFF.

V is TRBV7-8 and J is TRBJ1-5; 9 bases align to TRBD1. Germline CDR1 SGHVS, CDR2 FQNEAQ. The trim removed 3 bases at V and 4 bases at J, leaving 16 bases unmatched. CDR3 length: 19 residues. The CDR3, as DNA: TGTGCCAGCAGCTTCCTGTCGATCGGGACAGGGTCCCTAAATCAGCCCCAGCATTTT. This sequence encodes CASSFLSIGTGSLNQPQHF. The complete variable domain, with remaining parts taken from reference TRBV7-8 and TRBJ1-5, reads GAGVSQSPRYKVAKRGQDVALRCDPISGHVSLFWYQQALGQGPEFLTYFQNEAQLDKSGLPSDRFFAERPEGSVSTLKIQRTQQEDSAVYLCASSFLSIGTGSLNQPQHFGDGTRLSIL.

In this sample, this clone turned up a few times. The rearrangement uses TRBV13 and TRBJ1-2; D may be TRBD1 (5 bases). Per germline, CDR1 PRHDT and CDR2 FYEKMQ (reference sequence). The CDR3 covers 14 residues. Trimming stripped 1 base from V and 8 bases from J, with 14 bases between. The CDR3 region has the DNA TGTGCCAGCAGCTTAGACGGGGGGGTGAACGGCTACACCTTC. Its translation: CASSLDGGVNGYTF.

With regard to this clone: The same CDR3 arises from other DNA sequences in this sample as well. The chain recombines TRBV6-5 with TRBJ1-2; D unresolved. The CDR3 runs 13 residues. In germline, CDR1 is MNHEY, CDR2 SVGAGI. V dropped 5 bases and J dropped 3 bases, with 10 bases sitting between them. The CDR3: CASSPTGDYGYTF. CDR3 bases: TGTGCCAGCAGTCCGACGGGAGACTATGGCTACACCTTC.

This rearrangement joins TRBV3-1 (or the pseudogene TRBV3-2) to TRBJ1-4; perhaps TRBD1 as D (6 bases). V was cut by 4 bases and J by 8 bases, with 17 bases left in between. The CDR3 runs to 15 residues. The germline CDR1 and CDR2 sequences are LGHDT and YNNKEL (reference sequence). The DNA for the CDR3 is TGTGCCAGCAGCCTTACACAGGGTCTGGGGGAAAAACTGTTTTTT. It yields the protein CASSLTQGLGEKLFF.